This T cell receptor beta chain was sequenced in a study of blood T cell repertoires in COVID-19. Only in-frame clones appear in the TCRdb table, and some are missing; sequencing was by immunoSEQ multiplex PCR. Of 250,000 or so clones in the sample, around 84% were seen once. Trimming removed 2 bases from V and 6 bases from J, with 13 bases in between. This CDR3 contains 14 residues. Germline assignment: CDR1 MNHEY and CDR2 SVGAGI. The recovered donors of Cohort 3 showed two negative PCRs, clearance, or symptom resolution. This TCR derives from a man aged 35-49 years who had recovered from COVID-19. What was sequenced was PBMCs or T cells enriched from blood (not recorded which). The chain combines TRBV6-5 with TRBJ1-1; D ambiguous. CDR3 bases: TGTGCCAGCAGTTACAGGCCAGAGGGAGCTGAAGCTTTCTTT. It encodes CASSYRPEGAEAFF.